The 24 T cell receptor beta chains given below trace back to one sample, sequenced in a study of shared clonotypes between healthy human individuals. Generated by immunoSEQ multiplex PCR, the TCRdb table keeps only in-frame clones and is missing some. The sample consists of roughly 640,000 clones, approximately 97% of them appearing once. Specimen: naive CD4+ T cells sorted from blood. The subset here: CD45RA+ positively selected. These receptor sequences come from a woman between 25 and 40 years old in good health.

V usage is TRBV7-9 and J usage is TRBJ2-7; the match to TRBD1 covers 9 bases. Germline V gives CDR1 SEHNR, CDR2 FQNEAQ (reference sequence). The J segment lost 1 base and the V segment lost 4 bases, leaving 5 bases of the junction unmatched. This CDR3 spans 15 amino acids. The CDR3 sequence: CASSSDRGLSYEQYF. CDR3 sequence (DNA): TGTGCCAGCAGCTCGGACAGGGGTTTATCCTACGAGCAGTACTTC.

V gene TRBV19 combines with J gene TRBJ1-5, with D perhaps TRBD1 (5 bases). Germline-derived CDR1 and CDR2 are LNHDA and SQIVND (reference sequence). The CDR3 is 14 amino acids. V was cut by 6 bases and J by 2 bases, with 11 bases left in between. CDR3 DNA sequence: TGTGCCAGTAGAGAACAGGTCGGCAATCAGCCCCAGCATTTT. Translated, it gives CASREQVGNQPQHF.

This chain links TRBV6-6 with TRBJ1-4; tentative D call: TRBD1 (6 bases). Trimming took off 0 bases at V and 6 bases at J, with 14 bases between the two ends. The CDR3 has 16 residues. CDR1 MNHNY and CDR2 SVGAGI come from the germline V gene (reference sequence). In DNA form, the CDR3 reads TGTGCCAGCAGTTACTCGGGTACAGGGCAAGATGAAAAACTGTTTTTT. It specifies CASSYSGTGQDEKLFF.

V and J are TRBV7-9 and TRBJ2-5, with D possibly matching TRBD1 (6 bases). The CDR3 is 15 amino acids. Germline CDR1 is SEHNR and CDR2 is FQNEAQ (reference sequence). V was cut by 2 bases and J by 0 bases, with 10 bases left in between. The CDR3 protein is CASSLLQGYQETQYF. In DNA, the CDR3 is TGTGCCAGCAGCTTACTTCAGGGGTACCAAGAGACCCAGTACTTC.

V is TRBV2 and J is TRBJ1-6; TRBD1 is a possible D gene (5 bases). There are 18 residues in the CDR3. V lost 1 base, J lost 0 bases, and 13 bases lay in between. From germline, CDR1 is SNHLY and CDR2 FYNNEI. The chain's CDR3 is CASSEGGAGSSYNSPLHF. The CDR3 DNA reads as TGTGCCAGCAGTGAAGGAGGGGCCGGGAGCTCCTATAATTCACCCCTCCACTTT.

The genes are TRBV27 and TRBJ1-2; D is ambiguous. V was pared by 3 bases and J by 8 bases, with 13 bases between. The CDR3 contains 13 residues. Germline V gene sequence: CDR1 MNHEY, CDR2 SMNVEV (reference sequence). In nucleotides, the CDR3 is TGTGCCAGCAGTTTCACCAGTATAATAGGCTACACCTTC. As protein: CASSFTSIIGYTF.

V gene TRBV30 combines with J gene TRBJ1-1; maybe TRBD1 (5 bases). V was pared by 3 bases and J by 1 base, with 12 bases between. The CDR3 is 14 amino acids. Germline V gene sequence: CDR1 GTSNPN, CDR2 SVGIG (reference sequence). The CDR3 sequence: CAWSGKTANTEAFF. Written as DNA, the CDR3 is TGTGCCTGGAGCGGAAAGACAGCGAACACTGAAGCTTTCTTT.

The CDR3 loop reads CASSAKPGQGNQPQHF. CDR3 sequence (DNA): TGTGCCAGCAGTGCGAAGCCGGGACAGGGCAATCAGCCCCAGCATTTT. V usage is TRBV6-4 and J usage is TRBJ1-5; 8 bases align to TRBD1. This CDR3 is built from 16 residues. Germline V gene lookup returns CDR1 MRHNA and CDR2 SNTAGT. V was clipped by 4 bases and J by 2 bases; unmatched bases: 7.

This sequence joins TRBV5-1 and TRBJ1-5; D is unresolved. CDR3 length: 16 amino acids. V was clipped by 4 bases and J by 2 bases, with 16 bases between them. CDR1 and CDR2 (germline): SGHRS, YFSETQ. CDR3 bases: TGCGCCAGCAGCCCGGGCCCGAATGTGGGCAATCAGCCCCAGCATTTT. Translation: CASSPGPNVGNQPQHF.

The rearrangement joins TRBV7-2 to TRBJ2-3; D is possibly TRBD1 or TRBD2 (6 bases each). Germline CDR1 SGHTA, CDR2 FQGNSA. This CDR3 has 15 residues. V dropped 5 bases and J dropped 6 bases, with 18 bases sitting between them. CDR3 residues: CASSPHGQGRDTQYF. The CDR3 nucleotides read TGTGCCAGCAGCCCCCACGGTCAGGGGAGGGATACGCAGTATTTT. Looking up the rest from reference TRBV7-2 and TRBJ2-3 gives the full variable domain: GAGVSQSPSNKVTEKGKDVELRCDPISGHTALYWYRQSLGQGLEFLIYFQGNSAPDKSGLPSDRFSAERTGGSVSTLTIQRTQQEDSAVYLCASSPHGQGRDTQYFGPGTRLTVL.

CDR3 sequence: CASNSRWGADQPQHF. CDR3 in DNA: TGTGCCAGCAACTCACGGTGGGGCGCCGATCAGCCCCAGCATTTT. This chain joins TRBV7-2 and TRBJ1-5; a weak D match, TRBD1 (5 bases). This CDR3 spans 15 amino acids. V lost 7 bases and J 5 bases, leaving 18 bases between the germline ends. CDR1 is SGHTA, CDR2 FQGNSA, per germline.

The CDR3 DNA is TGTGCAAGTCGCTCCCTGCGGCAGGCCGGGACCCTTTACACCGGGGAGCTGTTTTTT. Protein sequence: CASRSLRQAGTLYTGELFF. The chain is built from TRBV12-2 and TRBJ2-2. TRBV12-2 is deemed a pseudogene. The CDR3 has 19 residues.

Here the CDR3 DNA reads TGTGCCAGCAGTGAAGTTGATGTCAAGCCCCAGCATTTT. It specifies CASSEVDVKPQHF. This chain uses TRBV6-1 with TRBJ1-5; D gene uncertain. This CDR3 has 13 residues. V was pared by 1 base and J by 8 bases, with 9 bases between. Germline V gene data show CDR1 as MNHNS and CDR2 as SASEGT.

The CDR3 protein is CASSATRAYEQYF. In DNA form, the CDR3 reads TGTGCCAGCAGTGCGACTAGGGCCTACGAGCAGTACTTC. The chain links TRBV25-1 to TRBJ2-7; tentative D call: TRBD2 (6 bases). This CDR3 comprises 13 residues. Trimming stripped 4 bases from V and 2 bases from J, with 9 bases between. Per the germline V gene, CDR1 is MGHDK and CDR2 is SYGVNS.

The rearrangement joins TRBV4-2 to TRBJ2-2; possibly TRBD2 for D (6 bases). In germline, CDR1 is LGHNA, CDR2 YNFKEQ. The length of the CDR3 is 14 residues. V was shortened by 4 bases and J by 3 bases, with 9 bases between the two germline ends. CDR3 protein: CASSPRDYTGELFF. Written as DNA, the CDR3 is TGTGCCAGCAGCCCCCGGGACTACACCGGGGAGCTGTTTTTT.

The V gene is TRBV6-5, the J gene TRBJ2-7; tentative D call: TRBD1 (6 bases). V was shortened by 0 bases and J by 4 bases, with 10 bases between the two germline ends. CDR3 length: 14 residues. Germline V gene data show CDR1 as MNHEY and CDR2 as SVGAGI. DNA for the CDR3: TGTGCCAGCAGTTACTCGATACAGGGATACGAGCAGTACTTC. Residues: CASSYSIQGYEQYF.

The genes are TRBV19 and TRBJ2-4; D call uncertain. There are 17 residues in the CDR3. The germline CDR1 and CDR2 sequences are LNHDA and SQIVND (reference sequence). Trimming removed 1 base at V and 0 bases at J, with 13 bases between. The CDR3 nucleotides read TGTGCCAGTAGTATAGGAGCAGGAGACCTAGCCAAAAACATTCAGTACTTC. It specifies CASSIGAGDLAKNIQYF.

V is TRBV27 and J is TRBJ2-1; D is possibly TRBD1 or TRBD2 (5 bases each). V lost 5 bases and J 3 bases, leaving 17 bases between the germline ends. This CDR3 contains 16 residues. CDR1 is MNHEY and CDR2 is SMNVEV in the germline V gene (reference sequence). DNA of the CDR3: TGTGCCAGCAGTATCGGGACCAAAAACGTCTACAATGAGCAGTTCTTC. Translating gives CASSIGTKNVYNEQFF.

Only one count was recorded for this clone. The rearrangement joins TRBV7-9 to TRBJ2-7; 9 bases map to TRBD1. Germline CDR1 reads SEHNR; CDR2 reads FQNEAQ (reference sequence). This CDR3 is 15 amino acids long. Losses at the gene ends were 4 bases for V and 1 base for J; bases not matched to a gene: 5. CDR3 sequence (DNA): TGTGCCAGCAGCTCCGCCGGGACAGGGTCCTACGAGCAGTACTTC. As protein: CASSSAGTGSYEQYF.

The V and J genes are TRBV5-1 and TRBJ2-2; no definite D call. Trimming took 0 bases from V and 1 from J, leaving 7 bases between them. Germline CDR1 SGHRS, CDR2 YFSETQ. The CDR3 sequence is 15 residues long. The CDR3 spells CASSLGLVNTGELFF. CDR3 coding DNA: TGCGCCAGCAGCTTGGGACTCGTGAACACCGGGGAGCTGTTTTTT.

The chain recombines TRBV28 with TRBJ2-7, with a tentative D call TRBD1 (5 bases). The CDR3 has 15 amino acids. CDR1 and CDR2 from the germline V gene are MDHEN and SYDVKM. Deletions cut 6 bases from V and 2 bases from J, with 17 bases between. The CDR3 bases are TGTGCCAGCAGACTGCAGGGCCTCCCGACCTACGAGCAGTACTTC. Its protein is CASRLQGLPTYEQYF.

This chain links TRBV21-1 with TRBJ2-5; the DNA was not compared with TRBD1, the D call given in the table. TRBV21-1 is a pseudogene segment. This CDR3 is built from 14 residues. DNA for the CDR3: TGTGCCAGCCAAGTGGGGGCTCGGGAAGAGACCCAGTACTTC. This gives the protein CASQVGAREETQYF.

The J gene is TRBJ1-6, the V gene TRBV6-5; TRBD1 aligns across 11 bases. The CDR3 length is 14 residues. With V trimmed by 6 bases and J by 7 bases, 2 bases remained unmatched. Germline V gene sequence: CDR1 MNHEY, CDR2 SVGAGI. This chain's CDR3 is CASRGTGGNSPLHF. DNA of the CDR3: TGTGCCAGCAGGGGGACAGGGGGAAATTCACCCCTCCACTTT.

The rearrangement uses TRBV5-1 and TRBJ1-2; a weak D match, TRBD1 (5 bases). This CDR3 has 18 residues. Germline-derived CDR1 and CDR2 are SGHRS and YFSETQ. Trimming left V 4 bases short and J 5 bases short, with 27 bases between. CDR3 protein: CASSQGGNGLRTQYGYTF. The CDR3 DNA reads as TGCGCCAGCAGCCAGGGAGGGAACGGGCTCAGGACCCAATATGGCTACACCTTC.